One and the same sample provided the 26 T cell receptor beta chains below, sequenced in a study of blood T cell repertoires in COVID-19. Data came from immunoSEQ multiplex PCR; TCRdb stores just in-frame clones and leaves some out. The data hold under 250,000 clones, with roughly 85% observed a single time. The sample taken for sequencing was peripheral blood. The receptors come from a man in his fifties with COVID-19, enrolled during active disease.

The V call is TRBV6-5, the J call TRBJ1-5; 9 bases fit TRBD1. The CDR3 runs 15 residues. Germline lookup yields CDR1 MNHEY and CDR2 SVGAGI. Unmatched junction bases numbered 5, after V lost 5 bases and J lost 3 bases. CDR3 in DNA: TGTGCCAGCAGTCAAAGACAGGGGGTCAATCAGCCCCAGCATTTT. It translates to CASSQRQGVNQPQHF.

V usage is TRBV3-1 (or the pseudogene TRBV3-2) and J usage is TRBJ1-2; no definite D call. This CDR3 has 13 residues. Germline V gene sequence: CDR1 LGHDT, CDR2 YNNKEL (reference sequence). Deletions cut 0 bases from V and 4 bases from J, with 6 bases between. The CDR3 here is CASSQDVFYGYTF. As DNA, the CDR3 is TGTGCCAGCAGCCAAGACGTATTCTATGGCTACACCTTC.

V usage is TRBV6-2 or TRBV6-3 and J usage is TRBJ2-7, with D maybe TRBD1 (6 bases). CDR3 length: 14 amino acids. Looked up from germline, CDR1 is MNHEY and CDR2 is SVGEGT. The ends were cut back, 6 bases at V and 2 bases at J, with 14 bases in the middle. The DNA of the CDR3 is TGTGCCAGCAGCTGGACAGATGGACCCTACGAGCAGTACTTC. It yields the protein CASSWTDGPYEQYF.

The CDR3: CASSVVRGTMNTEAFF. Written as DNA, the CDR3 is TGTGCCAGCAGCGTAGTTAGGGGAACAATGAACACTGAAGCTTTCTTT. V gene TRBV9 combines with J gene TRBJ1-1; tentative D call: TRBD1 (5 bases). Germline V lookup: CDR1 SGDLS, CDR2 YYNGEE. This CDR3 has 16 residues. V gave up 0 bases and J gave up 0 bases, with 12 bases separating them.

The rearrangement uses TRBV7-2 and TRBJ2-5; 10 nucleotides agree with TRBD2. The CDR3 runs 13 residues. The germline V gene encodes CDR1 SGHTA and CDR2 FQGNSA. This chain's CDR3 is CAGQRGGWETQYF. The DNA of the CDR3 is TGTGCGGGCCAGCGGGGGGGCTGGGAGACCCAGTACTTC.

The chain carries TRBV7-6 and TRBJ1-1; D is perhaps TRBD1 (6 bases). Germline values: CDR1 SGHVS, CDR2 FNYEAQ. Between the trimmed V and J ends, which lost 2 bases and 0 bases, there was a span of 7 bases. The CDR3 has 14 residues. The CDR3 sequence: CASSLQGLNTEAFF. CDR3 in DNA: TGTGCCAGCAGCTTACAGGGGCTGAACACTGAAGCTTTCTTT.

The rearrangement uses TRBV6-8 and TRBJ2-7; 12 positions match TRBD1. Germline V lookup: CDR1 MNHGY, CDR2 SAAAGT. V was pared by 2 bases and J by 4 bases, with 6 bases of the junction left unmatched. This CDR3 comprises 16 residues. The CDR3, as DNA: TGTGCCAGCAGTTACCCTCCGGGACAGGGGGCGTACGAGCAGTACTTC. It translates to CASSYPPGQGAYEQYF.

The chain carries TRBV28 and TRBJ2-5; TRBD1 might be the D (6 bases). Germline V CDR1 and CDR2: MDHEN, SYDVKM. The CDR3 loop spans 13 amino acids. V lost 4 bases, J lost 6 bases, and 12 bases lay in between. The CDR3 DNA follows: TGTGCCAGCAGTTCCTTGGGGGCAAAGACCCAGTACTTC. Translated, it gives CASSSLGAKTQYF.

The chain is built from TRBV28 and TRBJ1-1, with a weak D call TRBD1 (6 bases). Trimming shortened V by 3 bases and J by 3 bases, and 11 bases separated the two germline ends. From germline, CDR1 is MDHEN and CDR2 SYDVKM. The CDR3 covers 14 residues. CDR3 in amino acids: CASSLVGADTEAFF. DNA of the CDR3: TGTGCCAGCAGTTTGGTGGGGGCGGACACTGAAGCTTTCTTT.

This chain links TRBV25-1 with TRBJ1-2; maybe TRBD1 (6 bases). CDR3 length equals 15 residues. The germline V gene encodes CDR1 MGHDK and CDR2 SYGVNS. V lost 3 bases and J lost 1, with 12 bases in between. The CDR3 nucleotides are TGTGCCAGCAGTGACCCGACAGGCGGTAACTATGGCTACACCTTC. This gives the protein CASSDPTGGNYGYTF.

The chain has TRBV5-1 and TRBJ1-1; D perhaps matches TRBD1 (5 bases). CDR3 size: 14 residues. V gave up 0 bases and J gave up 5 bases, with 11 bases separating them. Germline-derived CDR1 and CDR2 are SGHRS and YFSETQ. The CDR3: CASSLGQGQTEAFF. CDR3 coding DNA: TGCGCCAGCAGCTTGGGCCAGGGCCAGACTGAAGCTTTCTTT.

The rearrangement links TRBV4-1 to TRBJ1-3, with 7 nucleotides matching TRBD1. The CDR3 runs to 14 residues. Trimming cost V 1 base and J 8 bases; bases outside gene matches: 5. Germline lookup yields CDR1 MGHRA and CDR2 YSYEKL. In DNA, the CDR3 is TGCGCCAGCAGCCAAGGACAGGGAAGCGACACCATATATTTT. It specifies CASSQGQGSDTIYF.

The chain combines TRBV6-5 with TRBJ1-2; D gene ambiguous. CDR3 length equals 16 residues. Germline CDR1 MNHEY, CDR2 SVGAGI. The ends were cut back, 0 bases at V and 2 bases at J, with 13 bases in the middle. The CDR3 spells CASSYSLLAGNYGYTF. The CDR3 bases are TGTGCCAGCAGTTACTCGTTGCTGGCAGGAAACTATGGCTACACCTTC.

The V and J genes are TRBV2 and TRBJ2-2; TRBD1 agrees at 7 bases. The CDR3 runs 17 residues. Per the germline V gene, CDR1 is SNHLY and CDR2 is FYNNEI. V shed 4 bases, J shed 3 bases, and the junction held 11 bases outside the gene matches. The CDR3 DNA follows: TGTGCCAGCAGTGGGGTTCGACAGGGCTTCTACACCGGGGAGCTGTTTTTT. This encodes CASSGVRQGFYTGELFF.

This clone was seen more than once but under ten times. The chain links TRBV7-3 to TRBJ2-2; TRBD1 agrees at 7 bases. Germline V gives CDR1 SGHTA, CDR2 FQGTGA. This CDR3 has 16 amino acids. The V segment lost 5 bases and the J segment 1 base; nucleotides outside the gene matches: 7. CDR3 residues: CASSPLTGMNTGELFF. The CDR3 DNA reads TGTGCCAGCAGCCCGTTGACAGGGATGAACACCGGGGAGCTGTTTTTT.

The J gene is TRBJ1-4, the V gene TRBV5-5, with a possible D match to TRBD1 (5 bases). Trimming cost V 0 bases and J 11 bases, with 8 bases left between them. The CDR3 contains 12 residues. Germline lookup yields CDR1 SGHKS and CDR2 YYEKEE (reference sequence). This CDR3 reads CASSLEGAKLFF. The DNA for the CDR3 is TGTGCCAGCAGCTTGGAAGGGGCTAAACTGTTTTTT.

This clone was recorded at least ten times. V gene TRBV6-5 combines with J gene TRBJ1-4, with D possibly TRBD1 on 6 matching bases. The CDR3 extends over 13 amino acids. CDR1 is MNHEY and CDR2 is SVGAGI in the germline V gene. The germline V and J ends were trimmed by 5 bases and 8 bases, with 12 bases remaining between them. This chain's CDR3 is CASSPWTDEKLFF. In nucleotides, the CDR3 is TGTGCCAGCAGTCCATGGACAGACGAAAAACTGTTTTTT.

This clone turned up a few times. The J gene is TRBJ1-2, the V gene TRBV20-1; D is undetermined. CDR1 and CDR2 from the germline V gene are DFQATT and SNEGSKA (reference sequence). Trimming left V 3 bases short and J 8 bases short, with 10 bases between. The CDR3 has 11 residues. The CDR3 sequence: CSASGPSGYTF. In nucleotides, the CDR3 is TGCAGTGCTAGTGGCCCGAGCGGCTACACCTTC.

This chain uses TRBV5-6 with TRBJ2-7, with a tentative D call TRBD1 (6 bases). This CDR3 has 13 residues. Germline lookup yields CDR1 SGHDT and CDR2 YYEEEE. V lost 4 bases and J lost 0, with 8 bases in between. In nucleotides, the CDR3 is TGTGCCAGCAGCCCGACAGGCTCCTACGAGCAGTACTTC. Amino acid sequence: CASSPTGSYEQYF.

The chain carries TRBV14 and TRBJ1-1; no reliable D call. CDR1 and CDR2 (germline): SGHDN, FVKESK. With 0 bases removed from V and 5 bases from J, the gap between germline ends came to 7 bases. The CDR3 covers 13 residues. The DNA for the CDR3 is TGTGCCAGCAGCCAAGAGCGGGGTACTGAAGCTTTCTTT. Translated: CASSQERGTEAFF.

This sequence joins TRBV2 and TRBJ2-3; D unclear. In germline, CDR1 is SNHLY, CDR2 FYNNEI. Trimming removed 7 bases at V and 2 bases at J, with 16 bases between. The CDR3 length is 15 residues. CDR3 coding DNA: TGTGCCAGCATTTCCAGCCGGGTTACCACAGATACGCAGTATTTT. As protein: CASISSRVTTDTQYF.

V gene TRBV9 combines with J gene TRBJ2-3; 7 positions agree with TRBD2. Unmatched junction bases numbered 8, after V lost 4 bases and J lost 6 bases. The CDR3 is 14 residues long. CDR1 SGDLS and CDR2 YYNGEE come from the germline V gene. The CDR3 region has the DNA TGTGCCAGCAGCATTCTCGGGGGGTCGGATACGCAGTATTTT. Translated: CASSILGGSDTQYF.

The chain combines TRBV6-5 with TRBJ2-3; 10 bases are a match to TRBD2. The CDR3 extends over 14 amino acids. CDR1 is MNHEY, CDR2 SVGAGI, per germline. The CDR3 region is CATSGGATADTQYF. CDR3 sequence (DNA): TGTGCAACGAGCGGGGGGGCGACGGCAGATACGCAGTATTTT.

V usage is TRBV3-1 (or the pseudogene TRBV3-2) and J usage is TRBJ2-1; TRBD2 matches at 10 bases. This CDR3 region has 16 residues. Trimming cost V 4 bases and J 4 bases; bases outside gene matches: 7. Germline CDR1 LGHDT, CDR2 YNNKEL (reference sequence). DNA of the CDR3: TGTGCCAGCAGCCTACGGACTAGCGGTTTATACAATGAGCAGTTCTTC. This encodes CASSLRTSGLYNEQFF.

The chain couples TRBV6-1 to TRBJ2-5; D is uncertain. V was trimmed by 4 bases and J by 1 base, leaving 7 bases between them. The CDR3 has 13 residues. Germline values: CDR1 MNHNS, CDR2 SASEGT. The chain's CDR3 is CASSASVQETQYF. The CDR3 DNA follows: TGTGCCAGCAGTGCTTCAGTCCAAGAGACCCAGTACTTC.

With regard to this clone: The same CDR3 arises from other DNA sequences in this sample as well. The chain couples TRBV18 to TRBJ1-2; 7 bases line up with TRBD1. The CDR3 has 13 residues. Germline V gene lookup returns CDR1 KGHSH and CDR2 LQKENI. The V segment lost 3 bases and the J segment 4 bases; nucleotides outside the gene matches: 2. As DNA, the CDR3 is TGTGCCAGCTCACCGCCAGGGGGCTATGGCTACACCTTC. This sequence encodes CASSPPGGYGYTF.